This TCR beta chain was profiled in a study of T-cell memory formation after mild COVID-19 (dated by TCRdb to about 2021). Describing the broader study: Most TCR sequence clusters were specific to one of the two donors. Longitudinal TCRalpha and TCRbeta repertoire sequencing tracked T-cell clones expanding and contracting after mild COVID-19 in two donors. The cohort comprised two young, previously healthy adult volunteers, one female and one male. What the authors observed across the whole study: SARS-CoV-2 specificity of the second-wave clones peaking on day 37 was not confirmed. Clones that contracted from day 15 to 85 showed balanced CD4/CD8 phenotypes, whereas a second wave of clones that expanded from day 15 to 37 leaned towards CD4+. The study included only a couple of mild cases, and larger cohorts that include severe cases with pre-infection samples were judged to be necessary. Some responding clones were detected in pre-infection memory, which suggested that pre-existing cross-reactive memory T cells had joined the SARS-CoV-2 response. Contracting CD4+ clones turned up mainly in the CM and EM memory subsets, whereas EMRA was where CD8+ clones were enriched.

Instrument on record: Illumina NovaSeq 6000. TCRalpha and TCRbeta cDNA libraries were constructed by 5'RACE with constant-segment primers, with sample barcodes and unique molecular identifiers being introduced. RNA was extracted from every sample with Trizol reagent. Library amplification was performed in two PCR steps, and a second sample barcode and Illumina TruSeq adapters were introduced in the second step. The libraries were sequenced on an Illumina NovaSeq using 2 x 150 bp paired-end reads. As for the original processing: Reads were demultiplexed and collapsed into UMI-guided consensus sequences with migec v1.2.7. Using mixcr v2.1.11, UMI consensuses were aligned to TRA and TRB V and J templates and then assembled into clonotypes. Clonotypes were classified as expanded or contracted when called significant by both edgeR and NoisET, with noise models trained on biological replicates. For edgeR calls, a false discovery rate-adjusted p below 0.01 and a log2 fold-change threshold of 1 were applied. PCA with hierarchical clustering of max-normalized trajectories of the 1000 most abundant clonotypes was used as exploratory dynamics analysis. The CD4 or CD8 phenotype of responding clones was assigned using the separately sequenced CD4+ and CD8+ repertoires. Using fastp trimming at Q25 and MiXCR clonotype assembly, TCRdb reanalyzed the public sequencing data and kept in-frame beta chains. Identical CDR3 protein sequences are pooled into one entry, listed with their most common genes and DNA. TCRdb, not the authors, supplied the V and J calls. For this sample there are fewer than 600,000 distinct CDR3 sequences; about a fifth appear just once. The ten largest clones add up to around 7.7% of the sample.

As for this clonotype: No cognate antigen has been identified for it. Base quality data are lacking; no much larger clone is found one base away.

PBMCs were isolated by Ficoll-Paque density gradient centrifugation. In the germline V gene, CDR1 corresponds to SGHAT and CDR2 to FQNNGV. The CDR3, from cysteine to phenylalanine, totals 16 residues. Only the CDR3 region is kept as DNA, spanning 48 bases read in frame from base 1. After removal of 5 bases from V and 4 bases from J, the junction retains 5 bases not matched to a gene. The sequenced sample consisted of PBMCs or a T cell subset sorted from them (not recorded which). The rearrangement combines TRBV11-2 with TRBJ2-5, with 15 junctional bases fitting TRBD2. This TCR was sampled from an adult woman who had mild COVID-19 (a few samples of this study predate the infection). The sample titles of this study are shuffled in the database, so cell type and time point are left out; the donor was told from shared clones. The DNA reads TGTGCCAGCAGCCTATTGGGACTAGCGGGAGGAGAGACCCAGTACTTC. This codes for CASSLLGLAGGETQYF. The full variable domain, completed from the reference TRBV11-2 and TRBJ2-5 proteins outside the CDR3, reads EAGVAQSPRYKIIEKRQSVAFWCNPISGHATLYWYQQILGQGPKLLIQFQNNGVVDDSQLPKDRFSAERLKGVDSTLKIQPAKLEDSAVYLCASSLLGLAGGETQYFGPGTRLLVL.